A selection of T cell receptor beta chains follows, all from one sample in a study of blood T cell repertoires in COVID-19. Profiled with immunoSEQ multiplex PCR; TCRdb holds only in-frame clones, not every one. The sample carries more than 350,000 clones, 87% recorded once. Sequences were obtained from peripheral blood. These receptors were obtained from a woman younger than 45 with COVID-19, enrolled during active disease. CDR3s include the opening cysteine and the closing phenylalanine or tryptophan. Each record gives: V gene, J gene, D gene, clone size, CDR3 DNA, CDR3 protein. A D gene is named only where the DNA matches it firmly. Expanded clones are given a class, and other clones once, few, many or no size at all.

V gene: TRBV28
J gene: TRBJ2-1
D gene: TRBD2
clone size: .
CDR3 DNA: TGTGCCAGCAGTTTCCCGGGGACTAGTACCGGTGAGCAGTTCTTC
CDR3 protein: CASSFPGTSTGEQFF

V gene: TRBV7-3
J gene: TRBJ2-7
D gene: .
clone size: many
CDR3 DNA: TGTGCCAGCAGCTTAGTAGGGGGCTACGAGCAGTACTTC
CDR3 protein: CASSLVGGYEQYF

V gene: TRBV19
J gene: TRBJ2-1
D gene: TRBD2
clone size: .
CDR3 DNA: TGTGCCAGTGGAGGGTGGACTAGCGGGAGGGGTGAGCAGTTCTTC
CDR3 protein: CASGGWTSGRGEQFF

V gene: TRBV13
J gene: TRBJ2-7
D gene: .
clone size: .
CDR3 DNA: TGTGCCAGCAGCCCTCTTAGGGGACAAACCTACGAGCAGTACTTC
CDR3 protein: CASSPLRGQTYEQYF

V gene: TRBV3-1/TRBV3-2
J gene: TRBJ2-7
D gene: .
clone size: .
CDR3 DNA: TGTGCCAGCAGCCAAGTGTCAATTTACGAGCAGTACTTC
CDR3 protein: CASSQVSIYEQYF

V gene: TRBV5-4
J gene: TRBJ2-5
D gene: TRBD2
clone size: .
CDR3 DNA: TGTGCCAGCAGTAGTTCATCCGGGACTAGCGGGACCCAGTACTTC
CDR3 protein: CASSSSSGTSGTQYF

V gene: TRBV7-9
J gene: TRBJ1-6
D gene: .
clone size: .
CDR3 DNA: TGTGCCAGCAGCTGGACAGATAATTCACCCCTCCACTTT
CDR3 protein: CASSWTDNSPLHF

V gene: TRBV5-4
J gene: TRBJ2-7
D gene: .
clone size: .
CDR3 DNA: TGTGCCAGCAGCTCGGCTAGCAACTACGAGCAGTACTTC
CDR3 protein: CASSSASNYEQYF

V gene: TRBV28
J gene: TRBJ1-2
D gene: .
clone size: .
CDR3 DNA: TGTGCCAGCAGCCCCGCGACATATAACTATGGCTACACCTTC
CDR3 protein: CASSPATYNYGYTF

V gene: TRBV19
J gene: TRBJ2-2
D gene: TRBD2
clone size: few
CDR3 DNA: TGTGCCAGTAGTATAGCCAGCGGGAGGGTCGGGGAGCTGTTTTTT
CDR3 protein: CASSIASGRVGELFF

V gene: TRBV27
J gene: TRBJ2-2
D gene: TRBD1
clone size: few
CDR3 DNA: TGTGCCAGCAGTCCTATAGGGACAGAGGACACCGGGGAGCTGTTTTTT
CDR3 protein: CASSPIGTEDTGELFF

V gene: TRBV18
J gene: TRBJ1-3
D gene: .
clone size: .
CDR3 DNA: TGTGCCAGCTCTCCGGGCGGGAGCTCTGGAAACACCATATATTTT
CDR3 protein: CASSPGGSSGNTIYF

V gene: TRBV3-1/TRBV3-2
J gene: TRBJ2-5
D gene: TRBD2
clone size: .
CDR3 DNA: TGTGCCAGCAGCCAAGATCCCGGGACTAGCGGCCGGTACCAAGAGACCCAGTACTTC
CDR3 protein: CASSQDPGTSGRYQETQYF

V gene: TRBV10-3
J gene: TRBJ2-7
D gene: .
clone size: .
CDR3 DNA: TGTGCCATCAGTGAGGGGGGGTACGAGCAGTACTTC
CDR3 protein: CAISEGGYEQYF

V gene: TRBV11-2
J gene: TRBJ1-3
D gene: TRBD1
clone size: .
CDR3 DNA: TGTGCCAGCAGCCAAACGAGGGGGCCCGGAAACACCATATATTTT
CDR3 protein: CASSQTRGPGNTIYF

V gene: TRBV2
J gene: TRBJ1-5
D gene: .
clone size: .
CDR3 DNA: TGTGCCAGCAGTGGGACAGATTATAGCAATCAGCCCCAGCATTTT
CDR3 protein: CASSGTDYSNQPQHF

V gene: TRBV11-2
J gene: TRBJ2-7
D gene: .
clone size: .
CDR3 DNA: TGTGCCAGCAGCCCACAATCCTACGAGCAGTACTTC
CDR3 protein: CASSPQSYEQYF

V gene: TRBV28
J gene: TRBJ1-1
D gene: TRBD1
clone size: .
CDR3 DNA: TGTGCCAGCAGTCTCCTCTACAGGGGGCTGAACACTGAAGCTTTCTTT
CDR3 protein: CASSLLYRGLNTEAFF

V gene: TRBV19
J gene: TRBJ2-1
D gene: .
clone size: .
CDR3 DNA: TGTGCCAGTAGTATAGATCCGGGACTGTCATTTTACAATGAGCAGTTCTTC
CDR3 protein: CASSIDPGLSFYNEQFF

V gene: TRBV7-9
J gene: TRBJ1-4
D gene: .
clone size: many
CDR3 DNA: TGTGCCAGCACCTCCGGGGATTTGGGGGAAAAACTGTTTTTT
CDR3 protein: CASTSGDLGEKLFF

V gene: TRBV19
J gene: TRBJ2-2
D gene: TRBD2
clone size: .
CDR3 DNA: TGTGCCAGTAGTAGAACCGGGACTAGCGGGAGGGAGCTGTTTTTT
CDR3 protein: CASSRTGTSGRELFF

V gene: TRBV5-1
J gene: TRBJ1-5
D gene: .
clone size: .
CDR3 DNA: TGCGCCAGCAGCTTGGGAGAAAATCAGCCCCAGCATTTT
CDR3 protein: CASSLGENQPQHF

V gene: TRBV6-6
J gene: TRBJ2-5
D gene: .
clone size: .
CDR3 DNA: TGTGCCAGCACCGAGGCGGGAACGGTCCAAGAGACCCAGTACTTC
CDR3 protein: CASTEAGTVQETQYF

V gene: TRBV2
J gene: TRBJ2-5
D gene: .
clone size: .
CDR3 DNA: TGTGCCAGCAGTGCCTCTAGGGGTGGAGAGACCCAGTACTTC
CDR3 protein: CASSASRGGETQYF

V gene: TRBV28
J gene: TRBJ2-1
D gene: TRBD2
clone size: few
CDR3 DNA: TGTGCCAGCAGTGACCGGGGCGGGAGGAGGAATGAGCAGTTCTTC
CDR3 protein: CASSDRGGRRNEQFF

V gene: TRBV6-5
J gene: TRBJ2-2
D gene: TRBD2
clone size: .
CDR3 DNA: TGTGCCAGCAGTTACTCGAGCGGGGCGCACACCGGGGAGCTGTTTTTT
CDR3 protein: CASSYSSGAHTGELFF

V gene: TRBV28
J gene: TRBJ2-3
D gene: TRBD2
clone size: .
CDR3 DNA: TGTGCCAGCAGCCTGAGCGGGAGGTCGGATACGCAGTATTTT
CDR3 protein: CASSLSGRSDTQYF

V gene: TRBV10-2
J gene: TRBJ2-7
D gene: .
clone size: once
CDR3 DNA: TGCGCCAGCAGTGAGTCGTGGCGGTTCGCCTACGAGCAGTACTTC
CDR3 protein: CASSESWRFAYEQYF

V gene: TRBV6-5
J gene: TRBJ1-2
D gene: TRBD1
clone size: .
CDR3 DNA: TGTGCCACACTACAGGGGGCAGAAGGCTACACCTTC
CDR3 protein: CATLQGAEGYTF

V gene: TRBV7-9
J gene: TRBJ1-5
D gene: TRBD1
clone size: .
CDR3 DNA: TGTGCCAGCAGCCCTACCGGGACAGGGAATCAGCCCCAGCATTTT
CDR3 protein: CASSPTGTGNQPQHF

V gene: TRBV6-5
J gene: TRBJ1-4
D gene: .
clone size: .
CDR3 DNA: TGTGCCAGCACGACCAGACAGAAGGGTAATGAAAAACTGTTTTTT
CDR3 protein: CASTTRQKGNEKLFF

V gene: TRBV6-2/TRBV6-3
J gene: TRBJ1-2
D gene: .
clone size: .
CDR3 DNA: TGTGCCAGCAGTTCGGAGTACGGCTACACCTTC
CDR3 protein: CASSSEYGYTF

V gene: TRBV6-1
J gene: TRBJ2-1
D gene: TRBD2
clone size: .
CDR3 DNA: TGTGCCAGCAGTGAATTGACCCCGGCGGGAGTAAACAATGAGCAGTTCTTC
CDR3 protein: CASSELTPAGVNNEQFF

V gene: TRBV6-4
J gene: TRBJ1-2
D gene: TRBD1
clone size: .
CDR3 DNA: TGTGCCAGCAGTGAGAGGACAGGGGGTAACTATGGCTACACCTTC
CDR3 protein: CASSERTGGNYGYTF

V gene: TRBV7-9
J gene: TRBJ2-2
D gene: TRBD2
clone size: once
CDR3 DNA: TGTGCCAGCCTGACTAGCGGGAGCACCGGGGAGCTGTTTTTT
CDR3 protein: CASLTSGSTGELFF

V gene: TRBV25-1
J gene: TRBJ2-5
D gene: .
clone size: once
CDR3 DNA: TGTGCCAGCAGTGACCCGCAGGGGCGGGAGGAGACCCAGTACTTC
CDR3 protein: CASSDPQGREETQYF

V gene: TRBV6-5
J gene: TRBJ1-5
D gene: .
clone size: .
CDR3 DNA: TGTGCCAGCAGTTACCATCAGGGACAAGGTCAGCCCCAGCATTTT
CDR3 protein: CASSYHQGQGQPQHF

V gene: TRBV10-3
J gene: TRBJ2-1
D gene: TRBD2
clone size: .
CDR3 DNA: TGTGCCATCAGCCCCCTAGCGGGAGGGTACAATGAGCAGTTCTTC
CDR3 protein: CAISPLAGGYNEQFF

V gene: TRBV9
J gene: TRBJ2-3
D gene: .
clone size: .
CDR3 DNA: TGTGCCAGCAGCTTGGAATGGGGAGGCACAGATACGCAGTATTTT
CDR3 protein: CASSLEWGGTDTQYF

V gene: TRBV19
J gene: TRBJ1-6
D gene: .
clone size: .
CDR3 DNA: TGTGCCACCAGCTCGGGGACATCTTGGAATTCACCCCTCCACTTT
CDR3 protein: CATSSGTSWNSPLHF

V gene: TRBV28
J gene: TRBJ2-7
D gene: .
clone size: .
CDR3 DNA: TGTGCCAGCAGTTCCCCTACAGGATTATTCGACGAGCAGTACTTC
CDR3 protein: CASSSPTGLFDEQYF

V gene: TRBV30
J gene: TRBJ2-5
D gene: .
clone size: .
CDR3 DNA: TGTGCCTGGAGTGAGGGGGAGACCCAGTACTTC
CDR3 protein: CAWSEGETQYF

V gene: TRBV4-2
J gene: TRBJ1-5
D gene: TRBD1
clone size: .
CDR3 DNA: TGTGCCAGCAGCCCGAACCCCGGACAGGGCAATCAGCCCCAGCATTTT
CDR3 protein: CASSPNPGQGNQPQHF

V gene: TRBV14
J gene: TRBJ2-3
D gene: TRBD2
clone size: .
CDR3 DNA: TGTGCCAGCAGCCCCCTAGGAGCGGGAGAGACAGATACGCAGTATTTT
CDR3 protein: CASSPLGAGETDTQYF

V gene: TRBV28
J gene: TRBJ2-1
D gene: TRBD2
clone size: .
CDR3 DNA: TGTGCCAGCAGCCCCAGCGGGGGTACCTACAATGAGCAGTTCTTC
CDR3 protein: CASSPSGGTYNEQFF

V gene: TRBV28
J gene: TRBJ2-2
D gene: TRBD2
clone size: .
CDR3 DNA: TGTGCCAGCAGTTTGATTCCGGGAGGTATCCCCGGGGAGCTGTTTTTT
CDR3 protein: CASSLIPGGIPGELFF

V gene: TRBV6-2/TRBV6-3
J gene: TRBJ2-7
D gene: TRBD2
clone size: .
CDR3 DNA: TGTGCCAGCAGTTACCGAGGACTAGCGGGAGCGGACGAGCAGTACTTC
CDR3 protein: CASSYRGLAGADEQYF

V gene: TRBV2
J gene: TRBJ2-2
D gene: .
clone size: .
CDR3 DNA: TGTGCCAGCAGTATTAGCGGCTTCACCGGGGAGCTGTTTTTT
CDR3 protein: CASSISGFTGELFF

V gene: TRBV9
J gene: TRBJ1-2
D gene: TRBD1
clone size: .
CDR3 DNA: TGTGCCAGCAGCTCGGATCGGCGGGACAGCTACTATGGCTACACCTTC
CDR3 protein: CASSSDRRDSYYGYTF

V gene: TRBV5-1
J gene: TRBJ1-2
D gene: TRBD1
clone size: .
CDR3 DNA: TGCGCCAGCAGCTTGGGGGACAGTAACTATGGCTACACCTTC
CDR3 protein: CASSLGDSNYGYTF

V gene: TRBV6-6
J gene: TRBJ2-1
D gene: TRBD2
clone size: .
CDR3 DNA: TGTGCCAGCTGGGGACTAGCGGGCCCAGACAATGAGCAGTTCTTC
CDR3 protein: CASWGLAGPDNEQFF

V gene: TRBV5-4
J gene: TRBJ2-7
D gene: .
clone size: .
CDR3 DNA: TGTGCCAGCACCCCAACGGACCGGGAACGGGAGCAGTACTTC
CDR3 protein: CASTPTDREREQYF